A single T cell receptor beta chain is shown here with its context. This sample was taken from a study of Ad26.COV2.S vaccination and SARS-CoV-2 variants. Repertoires were generated with immunoSEQ multiplex PCR, while TCRdb's copy carries only in-frame clones and drops some. The sample holds over 90,000 clones, 60% to 85% seen once. This sequence originates from a human donor who had recovered from COVID-19. The specimen comprised peripheral blood, sampled after recovery from COVID-19.

This CDR3 is CAWSVGDTQYF. The CDR3 DNA sequence: TGTGCCTGGAGTGTAGGGGATACGCAGTATTTT. The rearrangement links TRBV30 to TRBJ2-3; no clear D. CDR1 and CDR2 from the germline V gene are GTSNPN and SVGIG (reference sequence). This CDR3 region has 11 residues. The V end lost 0 bases, the J end lost 6 bases, and 4 bases lay between the germline ends.